This T cell receptor beta chain was found in a study of early T cells in non-severe SARS-CoV-2 infection. Overall study context: Sequencing of bulk RNA from unsorted whole blood was done, without chain pairing. Study results and limitations: Missing private and CD4 specificities, VDJdb matching favored anti-spike CD8 responses.

The CDR3 has 17 amino acids. V lost 0 bases, J lost 2 bases, and 14 bases lay in between. Germline lookup yields CDR1 SGHRS and CDR2 YFSETQ. This clonotype was recorded at least ten times. Its antigen is not identified. Attached unique molecular identifiers marked individual cDNA molecules. MiXCR, applied by TCRdb to the 5' RACE reads, yields one record per CDR3 protein. The data show under 140,000 distinct CDR3 sequences, 10% to 15% seen once. This chain uses TRBV5-1 with TRBJ2-2; weak D call: TRBD2 (6 bases). The sequencing used whole blood, collected at baseline. The receptor was derived from an adult who was a healthcare worker with PCR-confirmed SARS-CoV-2 infection or an uninfected control (not recorded which). Here the CDR3 reads CASSLGMEGLNTGELFF. The CDR3 nucleotides read TGCGCCAGCAGCTTGGGGATGGAGGGGCTTAACACCGGGGAGCTGTTTTTT.